What follows is one TCR beta chain and its context. The CDR3 loop spans 14 amino acids. Trimming pared 2 bases from V and 4 bases from J, leaving 12 bases between. Germline assignment: CDR1 SQVTM and CDR2 ANQGSEA. The method was immunoSEQ multiplex PCR; TCRdb's version includes in-frame clones alone and lacks a portion of them. The sample shows 500,000 to 750,000 clones, around 89% of them seen only once. This sample is drawn from a study of shared T cell receptors in the human thymus. In addition, the sample was reused for a study of human thymus T cells. From that paper: Serving as donors were healthy Finnish infants, each of whom was having open corrective surgery for congenital heart defects. Resections from corrective heart surgery supplied the thymus tissue. It looked as if thymic and blood repertoires used V and J genes in a biased way. Highly overlapping thymic repertoires among unrelated individuals were reported in related research.

The sequenced material came from thymocytes. This TCR was recovered from a boy less than two years old with a congenital heart defect. The chain employs TRBV29-1 and TRBJ1-3, with TRBD1 as a possible D gene (5 bases). The CDR3 loop reads CSVELQGPGNTIYF. The CDR3 DNA reads as TGCAGCGTTGAATTGCAGGGCCCCGGAAACACCATATATTTT.